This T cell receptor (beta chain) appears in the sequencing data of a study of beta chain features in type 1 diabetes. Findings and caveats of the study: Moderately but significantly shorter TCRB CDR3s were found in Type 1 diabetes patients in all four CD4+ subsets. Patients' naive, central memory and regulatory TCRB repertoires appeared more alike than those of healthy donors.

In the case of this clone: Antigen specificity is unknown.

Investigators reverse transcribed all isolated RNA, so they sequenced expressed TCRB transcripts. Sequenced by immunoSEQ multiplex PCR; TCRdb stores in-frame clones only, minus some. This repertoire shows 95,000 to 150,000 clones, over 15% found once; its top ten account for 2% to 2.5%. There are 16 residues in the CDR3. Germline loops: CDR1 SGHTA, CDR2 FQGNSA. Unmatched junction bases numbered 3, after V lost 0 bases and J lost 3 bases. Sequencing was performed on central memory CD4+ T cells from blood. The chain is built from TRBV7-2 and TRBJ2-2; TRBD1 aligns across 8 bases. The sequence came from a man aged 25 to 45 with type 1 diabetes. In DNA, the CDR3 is TGTGCCAGCAGCTTAGCGGGACAGGTCGACACCGGGGAGCTGTTTTTT. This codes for CASSLAGQVDTGELFF.